This TCR beta chain is drawn from a study of blood T cell repertoires in COVID-19. Germline CDR1 MNHEY, CDR2 SVGAGI. The CDR3 loop spans 14 amino acids. The J segment lost 2 bases and the V segment lost 6 bases, leaving 4 bases of the junction unmatched. Sequenced by immunoSEQ multiplex PCR; TCRdb stores in-frame clones only, minus some. The sample holds fewer than 150,000 clones, approximately 89% seen once. Sequencing input: peripheral blood. This rearrangement joins TRBV6-5 to TRBJ2-7, with 10 bases that match TRBD1. This receptor was taken from a woman aged 55 to 70 with COVID-19, enrolled during active disease. CDR3 sequence (DNA): TGTGCCAGCAGCGTCGGACAGGGGGCCTACGAGCAGTACTTC. This sequence encodes CASSVGQGAYEQYF.